A selection of T cell receptor beta chains follows, all from one sample in a study of TIL therapy for anti-PD-1-resistant metastatic lung cancer. Profiling relied on immunoSEQ multiplex PCR, and the TCRdb table lists in-frame clones only, not all of them. Of 50,000 to 60,000 clones in the sample, less than 85% were seen once. Material: tumor tissue, obtained at baseline. These TCRs come from a person between 25 and 79 years old with non-small cell lung cancer. Both conserved end residues are part of each CDR3. D genes are given only for firm matches. Size is stated for part of the rows, as once, few or many counts, or as a class when the clone is expanded.

cdr3_aa	cdr3_nt	cdr3_length	v_call	j_call	clone_size	d_call
CASSLRFNEQFF	TGTGCCAGCAGCTTAAGGTTCAATGAGCAGTTCTTC	12	TRBV7-2	TRBJ2-1	few	-
CASSRLASVNEQFF	TGTGCCAGCAGCCGGCTAGCGTCCGTAAATGAGCAGTTCTTC	14	TRBV7-7	TRBJ2-1	-	-
CASTSSGRISYEQYF	TGTGCCAGCACCTCTAGCGGGAGGATTTCCTACGAGCAGTACTTC	15	TRBV6-6	TRBJ2-7	-	TRBD2
CASGKARREKLFF	TGTGCCAGCGGAAAGGCCAGGCGGGAAAAACTGTTTTTT	13	TRBV19	TRBJ1-4	-	-
CASSISEYEQYF	TGTGCCAGCAGTATATCGGAGTACGAGCAGTACTTC	12	TRBV28	TRBJ2-7	few	-
CATATGPNQPQHF	TGTGCCACTGCGACAGGTCCCAATCAGCCCCAGCATTTT	13	TRBV2	TRBJ1-5	-	-
CASTLRGDTQYF	TGTGCCAGTACTCTACGGGGAGATACGCAGTATTTT	12	TRBV19	TRBJ2-3	-	-
CASSDDSPKAAF	TGTGCCAGCAGCGACGACTCCCCAAAAGCAGCTTTC	12	TRBV5-4	TRBJ2-6	few	-
CASSPGVGTSSNQPQHF	TGTGCCAGCAGCCCGGGAGTCGGCACAAGCAGCAATCAGCCCCAGCATTTT	17	TRBV11-2	TRBJ1-5	-	-
CASSFGSGNQPQHF	TGTGCCAGCAGCTTTGGATCGGGCAATCAGCCCCAGCATTTT	14	TRBV7-9	TRBJ1-5	-	-
CASSAGGDTQYF	TGTGCCAGCAGTGCCGGGGGCGATACGCAGTATTTT	12	TRBV2	TRBJ2-3	-	-
CATSPLAGVETQYF	TGTGCCACCAGTCCCCTAGCGGGGGTGGAGACCCAGTACTTC	14	TRBV15	TRBJ2-5	-	TRBD2
CASSRDRAGTEAFF	TGTGCCAGCAGTCGGGACAGGGCGGGCACTGAAGCTTTCTTT	14	TRBV6-1	TRBJ1-1	-	TRBD1
CASSEGQGSQETQYF	TGTGCCAGCAGTGAGGGCCAGGGCTCCCAAGAGACCCAGTACTTC	15	TRBV2	TRBJ2-5	-	-
CASSLGHHNTGELFF	TGTGCCAGCAGCCTGGGACACCACAACACCGGGGAGCTGTTTTTT	15	TRBV7-8	TRBJ2-2	-	-
CASSLTSGREQYF	TGTGCCAGCAGCCTTACTAGCGGCAGGGAGCAGTACTTC	13	TRBV28	TRBJ2-7	once	TRBD2
CASSLWKAHEQYF	TGTGCCAGCAGCTTATGGAAGGCCCACGAGCAGTACTTC	13	TRBV7-9	TRBJ2-7	-	-
CSASGTGTLF	TGCAGTGCTTCCGGGACAGGGACCCTCTTC	10	TRBV20-1	TRBJ1-2	few	TRBD1
CASGGREETQYF	TGTGCCAGCGGGGGGAGAGAAGAGACCCAGTACTTC	12	TRBV2	TRBJ2-5	once	-
CASSFARGLYEQYF	TGTGCCAGCAGTTTCGCCAGGGGGCTCTACGAGCAGTACTTC	14	TRBV28	TRBJ2-7	-	TRBD1
CAWKADRDQPQHF	TGTGCCTGGAAAGCGGACAGGGATCAGCCCCAGCATTTT	13	TRBV30	TRBJ1-5	few	TRBD1
CASIGTAYNSPLHF	TGTGCCAGCATCGGAACGGCCTATAATTCACCCCTCCACTTT	14	TRBV2	TRBJ1-6	medium-sized	-
CATSSTRDGQRYYGYTF	TGTGCCACCAGCAGCACTCGGGACGGGCAGCGCTACTATGGCTACACCTTC	17	TRBV15	TRBJ1-2	few	-
CASVKPYEQYF	TGTGCCAGTGTGAAACCCTACGAGCAGTACTTC	11	TRBV6-1	TRBJ2-7	-	-
CASSEARRVNQPQHF	TGTGCCAGCAGTGAAGCGAGGAGGGTCAATCAGCCCCAGCATTTT	15	TRBV6-1	TRBJ1-5	-	-
CASREQGADTQYF	TGCGCCAGCCGAGAACAGGGTGCAGATACGCAGTATTTT	13	TRBV5-1	TRBJ2-3	-	-
CASGQGNNQPQHF	TGTGCCAGCGGACAGGGTAACAATCAGCCCCAGCATTTT	13	TRBV6-6	TRBJ1-5	-	TRBD1
CASSLRAGNTIYF	TGTGCCAGCAGCTTACGGGCAGGAAACACCATATATTTT	13	TRBV13	TRBJ1-3	-	-
CASSLAEETQYF	TGTGCCAGCAGCTTGGCCGAGGAGACCCAGTACTTC	12	TRBV7-9	TRBJ2-5	-	-
CSVEGAGTRVYNEQFF	TGCAGCGTTGAAGGGGCCGGGACTAGAGTATACAATGAGCAGTTCTTC	16	TRBV29-1	TRBJ2-1	-	TRBD2
CASSLDRVYTF	TGTGCCAGCAGCCTAGACAGGGTCTACACCTTC	11	TRBV7-8	TRBJ1-2	few	TRBD1
CASSPTGMSIYGYTF	TGTGCCAGCAGTCCTACAGGGATGTCGATCTATGGCTACACCTTC	15	TRBV6-6	TRBJ1-2	-	-
CASRSAGDNNEQFF	TGCGCCAGCAGGTCGGCGGGCGATAACAATGAGCAGTTCTTC	14	TRBV5-1	TRBJ2-1	-	-
CASSPTEYNSPLHF	TGTGCCAGCAGCCCAACAGAATATAATTCACCCCTCCACTTT	14	TRBV7-9	TRBJ1-6	-	-
CASSGRDRTYTDTQYF	TGTGCCAGCAGCGGCCGGGACAGGACCTACACAGATACGCAGTATTTT	16	TRBV9	TRBJ2-3	-	TRBD1
CASSLVYPARVGYTF	TGTGCCAGCAGTTTAGTGTACCCCGCCAGGGTTGGCTACACCTTC	15	TRBV27	TRBJ1-2	few	-
CTSSQTGVRAYNEQFF	TGCACCAGCAGCCAGACCGGCGTGAGGGCCTACAATGAGCAGTTCTTC	16	TRBV1	TRBJ2-1	-	-
CASSGWTTGSTDTQYF	TGTGCCAGCAGCGGATGGACTACCGGGAGCACAGATACGCAGTATTTT	16	TRBV5-4	TRBJ2-3	-	-
CASSLVGPGESGEQFF	TGTGCCAGCAGCTTAGTCGGGCCGGGAGAGTCTGGTGAGCAGTTCTTC	16	TRBV7-8	TRBJ2-1	-	-
CASTPNRGEKLFF	TGTGCCAGTACCCCCAACAGGGGAGAAAAACTGTTTTTT	13	TRBV19	TRBJ1-4	-	TRBD1
CASSHAGGNGYTF	TGTGCCAGCAGCCACGCGGGGGGGAATGGCTACACCTTC	13	TRBV11-2	TRBJ1-2	-	-
CASSTGQGQFF	TGTGCCAGCAGCACGGGACAGGGGCAGTTCTTC	11	TRBV7-9	TRBJ2-1	-	TRBD1
CASSVAIWDRVNTGELFF	TGTGCCAGCAGCGTAGCGATTTGGGACAGGGTTAACACCGGGGAGCTGTTTTTT	18	TRBV9	TRBJ2-2	-	TRBD1
CASSPRKTNTGELFF	TGTGCCAGCAGCCCGCGGAAGACGAACACCGGGGAGCTGTTTTTT	15	TRBV7-9	TRBJ2-2	-	-
CASISVVGNQPQHF	TGTGCCAGTATTAGTGTCGTAGGCAATCAGCCCCAGCATTTT	14	TRBV19	TRBJ1-5	-	-
CSGGQGDTEAFF	TGCAGCGGCGGACAGGGGGACACTGAAGCTTTCTTT	12	TRBV29-1	TRBJ1-1	-	TRBD1
CASLPVRGGGALNTGELFF	TGTGCCAGCCTCCCCGTCCGGGGCGGGGGGGCCCTGAACACCGGGGAGCTGTTTTTT	19	TRBV2	TRBJ2-2	-	TRBD2
CASSQGQGAHSSYEQYF	TGCGCCAGCAGCCAAGGACAGGGGGCCCATAGCTCCTACGAGCAGTACTTC	17	TRBV4-1	TRBJ2-7	-	TRBD1
CASSSEIYNEQFF	TGTGCCAGCAGCTCCGAGATCTACAATGAGCAGTTCTTC	13	TRBV7-2	TRBJ2-1	few	-
CASSPLDIIPSDTEAFF	TGTGCCAGCAGCCCCTTGGATATAATCCCCTCGGACACTGAAGCTTTCTTT	17	TRBV2	TRBJ1-1	-	-
CAWSRGGRDKYTEAFF	TGTGCCTGGAGCAGAGGGGGGAGGGACAAATACACTGAAGCTTTCTTT	16	TRBV30	TRBJ1-1	-	-
CASSPGGQHTEAFF	TGTGCCAGCAGCCCGGGGGGCCAGCACACTGAAGCTTTCTTT	14	TRBV11-3	TRBJ1-1	-	-
CASRDDRVRPTEQYF	TGTGCCAGCAGAGATGACAGGGTACGCCCCACCGAGCAGTACTTC	15	TRBV6-1	TRBJ2-7	-	TRBD1
CASAFTGLAGEETQYF	TGTGCTAGTGCCTTCACGGGACTAGCGGGAGAAGAGACCCAGTACTTC	16	TRBV12-5	TRBJ2-5	-	TRBD2
CATAGGARMGEQYF	TGTGCCACCGCCGGGGGGGCGAGAATGGGCGAGCAGTACTTC	14	TRBV10-3	TRBJ2-7	-	TRBD2
CAWSPGQGRGYTF	TGTGCCTGGAGTCCGGGACAGGGTCGGGGCTACACCTTC	13	TRBV30	TRBJ1-2	-	TRBD1